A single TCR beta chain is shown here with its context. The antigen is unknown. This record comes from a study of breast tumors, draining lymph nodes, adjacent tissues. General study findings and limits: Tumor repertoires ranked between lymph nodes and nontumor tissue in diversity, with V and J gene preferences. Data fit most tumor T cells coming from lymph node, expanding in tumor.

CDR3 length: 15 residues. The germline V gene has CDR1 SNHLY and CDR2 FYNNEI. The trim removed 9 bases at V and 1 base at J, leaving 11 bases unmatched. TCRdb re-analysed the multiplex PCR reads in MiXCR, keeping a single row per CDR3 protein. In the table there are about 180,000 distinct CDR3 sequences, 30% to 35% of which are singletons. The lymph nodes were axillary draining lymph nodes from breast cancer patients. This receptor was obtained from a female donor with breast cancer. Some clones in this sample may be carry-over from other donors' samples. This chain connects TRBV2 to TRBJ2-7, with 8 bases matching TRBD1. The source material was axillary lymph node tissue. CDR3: CARGRGTGMSYEQYF. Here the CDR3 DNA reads TGTGCCAGAGGCCGCGGGACAGGTATGTCCTACGAGCAGTACTTC.